Listed below are T cell receptor beta chains from one sample, sequenced in a study of T-cell reconstitution after alpha-beta-depleted transplantation in children. TCRdb used MiXCR to reprocess the PCR reads, holding one entry per CDR3 protein. The sample holds 100,000 to 120,000 distinct CDR3 sequences, 5% to 8% seen once. The sequences come from PBMCs, mostly from graft donor cells, collected 360 days after TCRalphabeta/CD19-depleted stem cell transplant. These receptors were obtained from a male patient between 2 and 9 years old who had a stem cell transplant for acute lymphoblastic leukemia, so the T cells may come from the graft donor. Both conserved end residues are part of each CDR3. The D gene is left open where the match is weak. Clone sizes are given selectively: once, few, many, or a class where the clone is expanded.

j_gene,abundance,d_gene,v_gene,CDR3nt,CDR3aa
TRBJ1-2,few,NA,TRBV6-1,TGTGCCAGCAGTGACCTGGGACCTTCCTATGGCTACACCTTC,CASSDLGPSYGYTF
TRBJ1-2,few,TRBD1,TRBV9,TGTGCCAGCAGCGTAGCTACTAGGGGCAGGGGGAATGGCTACACCTTC,CASSVATRGRGNGYTF
TRBJ2-7,few,NA,TRBV27,TGTGCCAGCAGTAAGAGTTGGACAGTTCTCTACGAGCAGTACTTC,CASSKSWTVLYEQYF
TRBJ2-7,few,NA,TRBV6-1,TGTGCCAGCAGTCGCCCGGGGGCCCCCTACGAGCAGTACTTC,CASSRPGAPYEQYF
TRBJ2-7,many,NA,TRBV19,TGTGCCAGTAGTCCCCGGGACGGCTACGAGCAGTACTTC,CASSPRDGYEQYF
TRBJ2-5,many,NA,TRBV12-3/TRBV12-4,TGTGCCAGCAGTTCCCCCAGGGCAAAAGAGACCCAGTACTTC,CASSSPRAKETQYF
TRBJ2-7,many,TRBD1,TRBV12-3/TRBV12-4,TGTGCCAGCAGTGAAGAGGGACAGGGGGCCTACGAGCAGTACTTC,CASSEEGQGAYEQYF
TRBJ2-1,many,NA,TRBV29-1,TGCAGCGTTGAAGTGAAGGGGCCCTACACCTACAATGAGCAGTTCTTC,CSVEVKGPYTYNEQFF
TRBJ2-4,many,NA,TRBV7-9,TGTGCCAGCAGCGGGTATAGGGCTTCCAAAAACATTCAGTACTTC,CASSGYRASKNIQYF
TRBJ2-7,NA,TRBD1,TRBV11-2,TGTGCCAGCAGCTTAGAACGGGTCGGGACAGGGAGAGGGGTAGAGCAGTACTTC,CASSLERVGTGRGVEQYF
TRBJ1-2,many,NA,TRBV4-2,TGTGCCAGCAGCCACCCAGCTACAACCTCCCAGAACGGCTATGGCTACACCTTC,CASSHPATTSQNGYGYTF
TRBJ2-7,many,TRBD1,TRBV29-1,TGCAGCGTTGAGGCCCGCGGACAGGGCTCCTACGAGCAGTACTTC,CSVEARGQGSYEQYF
TRBJ2-1,many,TRBD2,TRBV18,TGTGCCAGCTCACAGCGAGCGGGAGGAGGTGAGCAGTTCTTC,CASSQRAGGGEQFF
TRBJ2-7,many,TRBD2,TRBV9,TGTGCCAGCAGCGTAGGCGGGGGTGGTAGGCCCTACGAGCAGTACTTC,CASSVGGGGRPYEQYF
TRBJ2-1,few,TRBD2,TRBV27,TGTGCCAGCACCGCTAGCGGCGAGCAGTTCTTC,CASTASGEQFF
TRBJ2-7,many,NA,TRBV29-1,TGCAGCGTTAGTCGGGACACTTACTACGAGCAGTACTTC,CSVSRDTYYEQYF
TRBJ2-5,many,TRBD2,TRBV29-1,TGCAGCGTTGAATGGCGGGAGGAGACCCAGTACTTC,CSVEWREETQYF
TRBJ2-5,few,TRBD2,TRBV5-6,TGTGCCAGCACCGCGGGAGGGCCTCAGACCCAGTACTTC,CASTAGGPQTQYF
TRBJ2-3,many,TRBD2,TRBV4-3,TGCGCCAGCACCCCTAGCGGGACACCCACAGATACGCAGTATTTT,CASTPSGTPTDTQYF
TRBJ2-2,few,NA,TRBV20-1,TGCAGTGCTCCTCGGGACCCGGGCACCGGGGAGCTGTTTTTT,CSAPRDPGTGELFF
TRBJ2-7,many,NA,TRBV7-9,TGTGCCAGCAGCTCCTCAGGTGCCGCCTACGAGCAGTACTTC,CASSSSGAAYEQYF
TRBJ2-5,many,NA,TRBV7-2,TGTGCCAGCAGTCTTATTCGACTCGAGACCCAGTACTTC,CASSLIRLETQYF
TRBJ1-1,many,TRBD1,TRBV5-1,TGCGCCAGCAGCTTTAGGACAGGCAGCGCTGAAGCTTTCTTT,CASSFRTGSAEAFF
TRBJ1-6,many,NA,TRBV12-3/TRBV12-4,TGTGCCAGCAGTTTAGGCCGGGATCGTGATTCACCCCTCCACTTT,CASSLGRDRDSPLHF
TRBJ2-7,many,NA,TRBV5-8,TGTGCCAGCAGCCACCGGGTCGGCGAGCAGTACTTC,CASSHRVGEQYF
TRBJ2-5,many,NA,TRBV5-1,TGCGCCAGCAGCTTAGGAGGGGGCGTCCAGACCCAGTACTTC,CASSLGGGVQTQYF
TRBJ2-5,few,TRBD2,TRBV20-1,TGCAGTGCTAGAGTCGCAAGGCGGGAGGGGCCCCAGTACTTC,CSARVARREGPQYF
TRBJ2-7,few,NA,TRBV20-1,TGCAGTGCCCGCCCGGGGGTGGCCTACGAGCAGTACTTC,CSARPGVAYEQYF
TRBJ1-3,NA,NA,TRBV3-1,TGTGCCAGCAGCCAAGAATACCAGCCCTCTGGAAACACCATATATTTT,CASSQEYQPSGNTIYF
TRBJ2-1,many,NA,TRBV7-9,TGTGCCAGCAGCGTGACCCACAATGAGCAGTTCTTC,CASSVTHNEQFF
TRBJ2-3,many,NA,TRBV7-8,TGTGCCAGCACTATAGGGAAGGGGAGCACAGATACGCAGTATTTT,CASTIGKGSTDTQYF
TRBJ2-7,NA,TRBD1,TRBV19,TGTGCCAGTAGGCCAGGGGGCTTCTACGAGCAGTACTTC,CASRPGGFYEQYF
TRBJ2-7,many,TRBD1,TRBV9,TGTGCCAGCAGCGTAGGGACAGGTACCTACGAGCAGTACTTC,CASSVGTGTYEQYF
TRBJ2-1,many,NA,TRBV15,TGTGCCACCAGCAGGGCTCCCGGCTCCTACAATGAGCAGTTCTTC,CATSRAPGSYNEQFF
TRBJ2-3,many,NA,TRBV4-3,TGCGCCAGCAGCCAAGACGGGACCTACACAGATACGCAGTATTTT,CASSQDGTYTDTQYF
TRBJ2-7,NA,TRBD1,TRBV7-9,TGTGCCAGCAGGGGCGGGGTGGGACAGGTAATCTACGAGCAGTACTTC,CASRGGVGQVIYEQYF
TRBJ2-7,many,NA,TRBV6-2/TRBV6-3,TGTGCCAGCAGTTACTCGAGAGTCGTCGGGACTTCCTACGAGCAGTACTTC,CASSYSRVVGTSYEQYF
TRBJ2-1,few,NA,TRBV7-6,TGTGCCAGCAGCTTAATAGTGGACTACAATGAGCAGTTCTTC,CASSLIVDYNEQFF
TRBJ2-2,many,NA,TRBV7-9,TGTGCCAGCAGCTTAGTTGCGGGTGCGAACACCGGGGAGCTGTTTTTT,CASSLVAGANTGELFF
TRBJ2-5,many,TRBD1,TRBV10-3,TGTGCCATCAGTGGGGGGACAGTCCAAGAGACCCAGTACTTC,CAISGGTVQETQYF
TRBJ2-3,NA,NA,TRBV7-2,TGTGCCAGCAGCTTAAGGTCCCCTAGCACAGATACGCAGTATTTT,CASSLRSPSTDTQYF
TRBJ1-2,many,TRBD1,TRBV5-1,TGCGCCAGCAGTCGGGAACCGTCCCGGGACAGGGGAGACGGCTACACCTTC,CASSREPSRDRGDGYTF
TRBJ2-1,NA,NA,TRBV9,TGTGCCAGCAGCGTAGAGGGGTATCGGGACAATGAGCAGTTCTTC,CASSVEGYRDNEQFF
TRBJ2-2,NA,TRBD2,TRBV27,TGTGCCAGCAGTCCCGGACTAGCGGGAGCCGGGGAGCTGTTTTTT,CASSPGLAGAGELFF